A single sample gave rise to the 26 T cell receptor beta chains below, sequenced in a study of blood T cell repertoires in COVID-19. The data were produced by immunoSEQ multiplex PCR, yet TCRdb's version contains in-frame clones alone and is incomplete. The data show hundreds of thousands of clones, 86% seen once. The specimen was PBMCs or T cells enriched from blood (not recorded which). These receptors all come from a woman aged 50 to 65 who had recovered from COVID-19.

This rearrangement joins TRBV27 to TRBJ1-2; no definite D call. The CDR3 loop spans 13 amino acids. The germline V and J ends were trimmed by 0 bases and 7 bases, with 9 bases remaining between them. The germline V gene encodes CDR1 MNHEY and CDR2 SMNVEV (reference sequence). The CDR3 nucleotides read TGTGCCAGCAGTTTATCGAGGGCGGTTGGCTACACCTTC. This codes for CASSLSRAVGYTF.

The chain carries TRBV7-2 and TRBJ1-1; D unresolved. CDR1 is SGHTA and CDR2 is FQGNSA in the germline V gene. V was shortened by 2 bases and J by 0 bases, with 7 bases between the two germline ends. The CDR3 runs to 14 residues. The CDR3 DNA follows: TGTGCCAGCAGCTTACAAGGAGTGAACACTGAAGCTTTCTTT. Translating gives CASSLQGVNTEAFF.

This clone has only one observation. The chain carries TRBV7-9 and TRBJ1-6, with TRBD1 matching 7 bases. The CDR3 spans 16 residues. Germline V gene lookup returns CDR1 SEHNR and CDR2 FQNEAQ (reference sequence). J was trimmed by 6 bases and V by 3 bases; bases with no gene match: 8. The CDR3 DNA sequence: TGTGCCAGCAGCTTCGAACAGGGGCCAGGTAATTCACCCCTCCACTTT. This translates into CASSFEQGPGNSPLHF.

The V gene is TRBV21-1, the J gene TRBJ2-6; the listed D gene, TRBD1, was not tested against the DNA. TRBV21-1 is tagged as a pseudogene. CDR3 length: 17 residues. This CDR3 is CASSKGHRPTGANVLTF. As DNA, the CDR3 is TGTGCCAGCAGCAAAGGACACCGGCCAACTGGGGCCAACGTCCTGACTTTC.

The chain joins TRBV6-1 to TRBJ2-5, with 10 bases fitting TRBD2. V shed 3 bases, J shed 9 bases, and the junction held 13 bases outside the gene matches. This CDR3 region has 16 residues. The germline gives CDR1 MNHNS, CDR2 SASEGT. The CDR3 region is CASSEIAGGPLRAQYF. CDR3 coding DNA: TGTGCCAGCAGTGAGATAGCGGGGGGCCCGTTAAGGGCCCAGTACTTC.

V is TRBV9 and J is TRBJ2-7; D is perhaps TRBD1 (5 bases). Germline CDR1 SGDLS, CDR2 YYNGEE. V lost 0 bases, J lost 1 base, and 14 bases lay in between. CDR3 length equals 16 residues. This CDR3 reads CASSVGAGRVSYEQYF. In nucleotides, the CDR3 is TGTGCCAGCAGCGTAGGGGCAGGGCGCGTATCCTACGAGCAGTACTTC.

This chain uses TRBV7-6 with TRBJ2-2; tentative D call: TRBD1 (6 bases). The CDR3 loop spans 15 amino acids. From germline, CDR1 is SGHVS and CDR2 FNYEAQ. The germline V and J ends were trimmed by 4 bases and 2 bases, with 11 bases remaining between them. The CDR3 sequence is CASSSNRANTGELFF. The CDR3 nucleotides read TGTGCCAGCAGCTCCAACAGGGCTAACACCGGGGAGCTGTTTTTT.

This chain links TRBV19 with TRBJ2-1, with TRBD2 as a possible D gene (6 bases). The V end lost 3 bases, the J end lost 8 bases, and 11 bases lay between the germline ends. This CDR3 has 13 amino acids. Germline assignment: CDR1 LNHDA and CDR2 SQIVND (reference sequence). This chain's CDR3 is CASSMNRDYEQFF. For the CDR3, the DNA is TGTGCCAGTAGTATGAACCGGGACTATGAGCAGTTCTTC.

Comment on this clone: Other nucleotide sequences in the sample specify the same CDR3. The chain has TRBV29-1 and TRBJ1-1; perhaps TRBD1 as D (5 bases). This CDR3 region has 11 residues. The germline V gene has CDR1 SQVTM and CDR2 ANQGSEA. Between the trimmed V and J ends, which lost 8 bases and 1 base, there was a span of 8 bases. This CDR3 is CSTGRNTEAFF. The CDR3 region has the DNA TGCAGCACAGGCAGGAACACTGAAGCTTTCTTT.

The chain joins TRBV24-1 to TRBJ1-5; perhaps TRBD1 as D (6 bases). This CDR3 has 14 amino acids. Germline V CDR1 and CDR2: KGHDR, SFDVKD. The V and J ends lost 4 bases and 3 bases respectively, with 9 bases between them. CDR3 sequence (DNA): TGTGCCACCAGTGAGACGGGACACAATCAGCCCCAGCATTTT. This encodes CATSETGHNQPQHF.

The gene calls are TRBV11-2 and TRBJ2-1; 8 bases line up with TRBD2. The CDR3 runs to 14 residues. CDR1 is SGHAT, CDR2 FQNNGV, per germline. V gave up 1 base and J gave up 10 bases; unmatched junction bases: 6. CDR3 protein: CASSLGPTSGEQFF. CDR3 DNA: TGTGCCAGCAGCTTAGGCCCTACTAGCGGCGAGCAGTTCTTC.

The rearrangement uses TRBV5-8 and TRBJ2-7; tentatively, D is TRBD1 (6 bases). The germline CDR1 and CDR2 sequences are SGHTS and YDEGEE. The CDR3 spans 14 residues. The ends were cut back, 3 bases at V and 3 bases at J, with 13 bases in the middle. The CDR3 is CASSWAGTSYEQYF. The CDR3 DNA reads TGTGCCAGCAGCTGGGCCGGGACAAGCTACGAGCAGTACTTC.

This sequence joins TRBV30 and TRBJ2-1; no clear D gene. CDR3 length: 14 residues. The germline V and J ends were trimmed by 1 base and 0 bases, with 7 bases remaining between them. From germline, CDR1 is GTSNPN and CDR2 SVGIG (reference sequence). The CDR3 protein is CAWSGSPSYNEQFF. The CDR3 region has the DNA TGTGCCTGGAGTGGTAGTCCCTCCTACAATGAGCAGTTCTTC. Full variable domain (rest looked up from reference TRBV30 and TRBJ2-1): SQTIHQWPATLVQPVGSPLSLECTVEGTSNPNLYWYRQAAGRGLQLLFYSVGIGQISSEVPQNLSASRPQDRQFILSSKKLLLSDSGFYLCAWSGSPSYNEQFFGPGTRLTVL.

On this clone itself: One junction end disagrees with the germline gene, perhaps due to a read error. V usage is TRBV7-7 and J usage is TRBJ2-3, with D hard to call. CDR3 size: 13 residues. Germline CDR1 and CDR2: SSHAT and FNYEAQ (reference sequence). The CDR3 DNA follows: TGTGCTAGCAGCCCGGTGGGCACAGATACGCAGTATTTT. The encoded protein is CASSPVGTDTQYF.

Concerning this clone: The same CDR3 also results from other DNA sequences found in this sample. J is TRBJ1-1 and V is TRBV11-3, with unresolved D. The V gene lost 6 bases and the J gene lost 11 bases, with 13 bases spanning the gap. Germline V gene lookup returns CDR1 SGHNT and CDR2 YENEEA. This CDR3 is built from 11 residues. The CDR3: CASSRTLEAFF. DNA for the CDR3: TGTGCCAGCAGTCGAACCCTGGAGGCTTTCTTT.

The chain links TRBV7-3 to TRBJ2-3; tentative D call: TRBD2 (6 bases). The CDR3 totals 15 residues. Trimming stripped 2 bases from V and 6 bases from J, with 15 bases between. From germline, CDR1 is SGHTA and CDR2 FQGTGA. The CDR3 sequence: CASSLQGLGGDTQYF. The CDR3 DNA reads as TGTGCCAGCAGCTTACAGGGACTTGGTGGGGATACGCAGTATTTT.

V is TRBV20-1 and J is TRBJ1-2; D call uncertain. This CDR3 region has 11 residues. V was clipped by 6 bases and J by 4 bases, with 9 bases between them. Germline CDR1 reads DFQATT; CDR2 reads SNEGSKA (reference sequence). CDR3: CSAEEPYGYTF. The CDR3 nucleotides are TGCAGTGCGGAGGAACCCTATGGCTACACCTTC.

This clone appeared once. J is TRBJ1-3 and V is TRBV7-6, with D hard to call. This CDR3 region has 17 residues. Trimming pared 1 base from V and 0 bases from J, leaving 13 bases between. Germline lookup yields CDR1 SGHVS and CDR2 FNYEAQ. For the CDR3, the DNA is TGTGCCAGCAGCTTAGAACCGGTCAGAGGCTCTGGAAACACCATATATTTT. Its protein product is CASSLEPVRGSGNTIYF.

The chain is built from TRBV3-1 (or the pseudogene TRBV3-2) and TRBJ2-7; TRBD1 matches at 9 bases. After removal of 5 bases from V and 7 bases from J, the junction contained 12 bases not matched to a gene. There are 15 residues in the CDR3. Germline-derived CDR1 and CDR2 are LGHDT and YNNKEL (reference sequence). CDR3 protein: CASSYLQGAFLEQYF. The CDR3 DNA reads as TGTGCCAGCAGCTACCTACAGGGGGCGTTCCTTGAGCAGTACTTC.

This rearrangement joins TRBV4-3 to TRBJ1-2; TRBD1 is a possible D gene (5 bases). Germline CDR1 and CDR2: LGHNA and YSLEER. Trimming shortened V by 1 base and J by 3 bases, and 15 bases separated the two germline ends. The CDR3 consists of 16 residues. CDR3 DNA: TGCGCCAGCAGCCAAGTAGGAGGGGCGGCGGACTATGGCTACACCTTC. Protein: CASSQVGGAADYGYTF.

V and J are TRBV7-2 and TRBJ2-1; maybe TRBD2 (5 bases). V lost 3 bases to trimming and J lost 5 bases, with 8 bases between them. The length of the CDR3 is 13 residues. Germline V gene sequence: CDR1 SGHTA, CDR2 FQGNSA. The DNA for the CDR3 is TGTGCCAGCAGCTTGGTCGGGGACAATGAGCAGTTCTTC. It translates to CASSLVGDNEQFF.

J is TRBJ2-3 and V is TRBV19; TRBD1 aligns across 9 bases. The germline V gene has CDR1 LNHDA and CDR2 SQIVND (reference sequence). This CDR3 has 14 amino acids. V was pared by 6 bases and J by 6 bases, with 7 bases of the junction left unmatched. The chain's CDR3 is CASRGQGGSDTQYF. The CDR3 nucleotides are TGTGCCAGTAGGGGACAGGGCGGTTCGGATACGCAGTATTTT.

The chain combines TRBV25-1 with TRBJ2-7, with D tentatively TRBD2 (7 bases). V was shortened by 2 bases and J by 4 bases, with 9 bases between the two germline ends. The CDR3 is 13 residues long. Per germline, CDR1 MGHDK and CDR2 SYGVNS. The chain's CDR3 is CASSEAGAYEQYF. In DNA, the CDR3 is TGTGCCAGCAGTGAAGCGGGGGCTTACGAGCAGTACTTC.

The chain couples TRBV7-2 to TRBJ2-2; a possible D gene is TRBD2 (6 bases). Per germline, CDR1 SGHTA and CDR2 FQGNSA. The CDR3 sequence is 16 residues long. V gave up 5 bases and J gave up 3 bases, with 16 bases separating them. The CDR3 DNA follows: TGTGCCAGCAGCCCCCCCGGGTGGGGGGACACCGGGGAGCTGTTTTTT. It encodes CASSPPGWGDTGELFF.

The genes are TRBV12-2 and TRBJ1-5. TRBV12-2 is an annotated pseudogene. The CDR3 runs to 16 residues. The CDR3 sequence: CASRPSPGVGNQPQHF. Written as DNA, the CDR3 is TGTGCAAGTCGCCCCTCCCCCGGGGTAGGCAATCAGCCCCAGCATTTT.

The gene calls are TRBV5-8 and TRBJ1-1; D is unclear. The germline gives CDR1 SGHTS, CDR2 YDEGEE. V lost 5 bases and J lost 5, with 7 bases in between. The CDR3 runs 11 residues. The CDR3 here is CASSRRTEAFF. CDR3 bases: TGTGCCAGCAGTCGGCGGACTGAAGCTTTCTTT.